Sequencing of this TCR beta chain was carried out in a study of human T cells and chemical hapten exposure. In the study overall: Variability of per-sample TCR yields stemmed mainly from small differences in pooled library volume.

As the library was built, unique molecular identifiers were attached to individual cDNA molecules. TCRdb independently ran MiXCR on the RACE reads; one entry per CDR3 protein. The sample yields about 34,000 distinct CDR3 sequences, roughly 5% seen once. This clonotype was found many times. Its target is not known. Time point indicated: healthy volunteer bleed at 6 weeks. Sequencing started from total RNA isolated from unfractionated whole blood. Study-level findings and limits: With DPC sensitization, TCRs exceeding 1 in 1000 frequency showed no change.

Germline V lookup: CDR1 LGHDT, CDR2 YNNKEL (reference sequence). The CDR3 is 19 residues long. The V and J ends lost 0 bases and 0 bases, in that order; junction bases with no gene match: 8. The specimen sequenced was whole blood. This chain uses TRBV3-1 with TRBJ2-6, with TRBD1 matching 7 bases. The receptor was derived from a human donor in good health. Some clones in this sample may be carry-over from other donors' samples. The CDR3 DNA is TGTGCCAGCAGCCAAGAGCTGTTCTACAGGGGCTCTGGGGCCAACGTCCTGACTTTC. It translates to CASSQELFYRGSGANVLTF.